This TCR beta chain was retrieved from a study of T cells in Graves' hyperthyroidism and ophthalmopathy. Hyperthyroidism in the patients, aged 18 to 65, was newly diagnosed and under 2 months in duration. Based on clinical symptoms, serum thyroxine and TRAb, thyroid ultrasound and orbital computed tomography, diagnoses were reached. The CDR3 totals 16 residues. Germline CDR1 and CDR2: LGHNA and YNFKEQ. V lost 4 bases, J lost 1 base, and 11 bases lay in between. RNA transcripts yielded amplified TCR beta CDR3 regions. First-round RT-PCR with HTBI primers amplified the TCR CDR3 region. TCRdb independently ran MiXCR on the multiplex PCR reads; one entry per CDR3 protein. The repertoire includes a few hundred thousand distinct CDR3 sequences, roughly 20% of them detected once, and 26% sits in the top ten. This clonotype was recorded at least ten times. The antigen is undetermined. Overall study findings and caveats: The authors' 13 V-J model separated ophthalmopathy from stable hyperthyroidism. Within blood appeared most thyroid clonotypes that had expanded above 0.001.

Sequencing was performed on blood. The sequence was obtained from a man aged 18 to 30 with Graves' hyperthyroidism. The rearrangement links TRBV4-2 to TRBJ2-6, with D perhaps TRBD1 (6 bases). The CDR3 loop is CASSLSGQSGANVLTF. The CDR3 DNA reads TGTGCCAGCAGCCTCTCGGGACAATCTGGGGCCAACGTCCTGACTTTC.